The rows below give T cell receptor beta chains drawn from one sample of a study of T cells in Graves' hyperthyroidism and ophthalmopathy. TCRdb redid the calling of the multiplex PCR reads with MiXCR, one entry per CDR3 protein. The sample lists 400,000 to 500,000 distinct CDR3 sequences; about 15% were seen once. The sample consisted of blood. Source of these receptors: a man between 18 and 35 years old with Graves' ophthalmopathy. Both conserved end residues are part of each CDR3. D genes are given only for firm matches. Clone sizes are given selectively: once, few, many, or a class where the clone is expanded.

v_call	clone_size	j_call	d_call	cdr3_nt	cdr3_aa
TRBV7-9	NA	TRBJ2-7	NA	TGTGCCACCAGTGACTGGAGCTCCTACGAGCAGTACTTC	CATSDWSSYEQYF
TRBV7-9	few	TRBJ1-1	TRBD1	TGTGCCAGCAGCACAGGGGGGAGCGTCACTGAAGCTTTCTTT	CASSTGGSVTEAFF
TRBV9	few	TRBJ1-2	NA	TGTGCCAGCAGCGAATTGGGGTTCTATGGCTACACCTTC	CASSELGFYGYTF
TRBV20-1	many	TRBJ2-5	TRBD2	TGCAGTGCTGACCGACTAGCGGGAAAGCAAGAGACCCAGTACTTC	CSADRLAGKQETQYF
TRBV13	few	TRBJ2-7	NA	TGTGCCAGCAGCTTAGGGGGACCCGTGAGCGAGCAGTACTTC	CASSLGGPVSEQYF
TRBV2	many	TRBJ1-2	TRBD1	TGTGCCAGCAACCGACAGGGTCAGAACTATGGCTACACCTTC	CASNRQGQNYGYTF
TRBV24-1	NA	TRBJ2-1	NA	TGTGCCACCAGTGATTTGACCGGGGACGATGAGCAGTTCTTC	CATSDLTGDDEQFF
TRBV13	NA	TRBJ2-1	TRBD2	TGTGCCAGCAGCGATGCTAGCGGGAGGTCGGAGCAGTTCTTC	CASSDASGRSEQFF
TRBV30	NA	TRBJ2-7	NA	TGTGCCTGGAGTTTCGGGACCGGCTACGAGCAGTACTTC	CAWSFGTGYEQYF
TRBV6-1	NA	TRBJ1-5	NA	TGTGCCAGCAGTGAGGACCAAGACAAACCATATCAGCCCCAGCATTTT	CASSEDQDKPYQPQHF
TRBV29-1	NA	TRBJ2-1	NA	TGCAGCGTTGAGTCAGGGCCCCCTAACTACTACAATGAGCAGTTCTTC	CSVESGPPNYYNEQFF
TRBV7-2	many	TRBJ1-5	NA	TGTGCCAGCAGCTTCACCCACGGCGTTCCCAGCAATCAGCCCCAGCATTTT	CASSFTHGVPSNQPQHF
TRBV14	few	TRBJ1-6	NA	TGTGCCAGCAGCCAAGGCCGCAGGCTCTCCTATAATTCACCCCTCCACTTT	CASSQGRRLSYNSPLHF
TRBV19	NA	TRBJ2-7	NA	TGTGCCAGTAGTATAGGTCGGACAGACTACGAGCAGTACTTC	CASSIGRTDYEQYF
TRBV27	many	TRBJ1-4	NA	TGTGCCAGCAGCCGAAAGTCCTGGAGTGAAAAACTGTTTTTT	CASSRKSWSEKLFF
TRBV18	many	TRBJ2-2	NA	TGTGCCAGCTCACCAGGGGCTCAGACCGGGGAGCTGTTTTTT	CASSPGAQTGELFF
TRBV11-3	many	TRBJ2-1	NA	TGTGCCAGCAGCCCGAAGCAGGGGAGCAATGAGCAGTTCTTC	CASSPKQGSNEQFF
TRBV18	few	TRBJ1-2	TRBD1	TGTGCCAGCTCACCACCGTCAGGGGGCTCCCCGTATGGCTACACCTTC	CASSPPSGGSPYGYTF
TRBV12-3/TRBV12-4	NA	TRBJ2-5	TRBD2	TGTGCCAGCAGCCGCTACCGGGACGGGGGGGAGACCCAGTACTTC	CASSRYRDGGETQYF
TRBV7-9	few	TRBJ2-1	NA	TGTGCCAGCACCCTCTTGGATGGCTCCTACAATGAGCAGTTCTTC	CASTLLDGSYNEQFF
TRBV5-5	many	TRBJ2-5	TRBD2	TGTGCCAGCAGCACGGGGCGGGGGGGAGAGACCCAGTACTTC	CASSTGRGGETQYF
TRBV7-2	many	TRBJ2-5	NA	TGTGCCAGCACCCCCGGGGTCCTGGGGGAGACCCAGTACTTC	CASTPGVLGETQYF
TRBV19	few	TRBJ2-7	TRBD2	TGTGCCAGTAGTATAGAAGCGGGAGGTCCCTACGAGCAGTACTTC	CASSIEAGGPYEQYF
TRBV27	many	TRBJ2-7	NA	TGTGCCAGCAGTTTACCTTCCAACGGGGGTAGCGAGCAGTACTTC	CASSLPSNGGSEQYF
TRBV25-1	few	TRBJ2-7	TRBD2	TGTGCCAGCAGTGGAGGGTGGCTAGCGGGAGGCGAGCAGTACTTC	CASSGGWLAGGEQYF
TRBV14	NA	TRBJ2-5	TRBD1	TGTGCCAGCAGCCAAGCCGGGACAGGGGGGACCCAGTACTTC	CASSQAGTGGTQYF
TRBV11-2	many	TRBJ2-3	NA	TGTGCCAGCAGCCTTGGAGGTGTCGGTACGCAGTATTTT	CASSLGGVGTQYF
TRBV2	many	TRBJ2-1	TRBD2	TGTGCCAGCATTATCTTTGGGACTAGCGGGAGCAATGAGCAGTTCTTC	CASIIFGTSGSNEQFF
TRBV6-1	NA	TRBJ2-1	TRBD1	TGCGCCAGCAGAACCGGGACAGTAGGCGAGACCCAGTTCTTC	CASRTGTVGETQFF
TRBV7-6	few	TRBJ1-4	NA	TGTGCCAGCAGCTACACAGGCCGGGCTAATGAAAAACTGTTTTTT	CASSYTGRANEKLFF
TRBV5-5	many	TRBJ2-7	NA	TGTGCCAGCAGCTTGTGGACGGCCTACGAGCAGTACTTC	CASSLWTAYEQYF